This TCR beta chain was identified during a study of cytomegalovirus exposure and HLA in healthy donors. It was with 60 Vbeta and 13 Jbeta primers that the PCR ran. Only in-frame clones appear in the TCRdb table, and some are missing; sequencing was by immunoSEQ multiplex PCR. The table has 150,000 to 200,000 clones, roughly 80% seen once. Whole-study results and caveats: Accurate prediction of most subjects' HLA-A and HLA-B alleles from TCR beta sequences was reported. In vitro work confirmed that three CMV-associated chains recognize CMV antigens. CMV serostatus alone was available as immune exposure information.

For this clone: Antigen specificity is unknown.

The sample comprised PBMCs. This clonotype was sampled from a young woman in good health and CMV-seronegative.

CDR3 nucleotides: TGCGCCAGCAGCCGGGGAGGGTTGAAGGACTATGGCTACACCTTC. This codes for CASSRGGLKDYGYTF. The rearrangement uses TRBV4-1 and TRBJ1-2; D is unresolved. CDR1 MGHRA and CDR2 YSYEKL come from the germline V gene. V lost 4 bases and J lost 3, with 15 bases in between. The length of the CDR3 is 15 residues.